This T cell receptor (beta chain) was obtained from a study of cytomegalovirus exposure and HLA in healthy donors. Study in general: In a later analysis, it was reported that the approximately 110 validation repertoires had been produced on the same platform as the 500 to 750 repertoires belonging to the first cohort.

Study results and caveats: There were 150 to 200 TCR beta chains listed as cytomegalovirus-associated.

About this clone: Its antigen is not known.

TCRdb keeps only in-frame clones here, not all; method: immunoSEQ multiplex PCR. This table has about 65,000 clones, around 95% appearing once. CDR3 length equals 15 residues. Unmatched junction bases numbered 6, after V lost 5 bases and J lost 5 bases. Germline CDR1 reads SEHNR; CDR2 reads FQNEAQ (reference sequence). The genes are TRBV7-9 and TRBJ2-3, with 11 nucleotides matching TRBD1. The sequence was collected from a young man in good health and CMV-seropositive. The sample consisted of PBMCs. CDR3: CASSKGQGAKDTQYF. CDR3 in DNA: TGTGCCAGCAGCAAAGGACAGGGGGCAAAAGATACGCAGTATTTT. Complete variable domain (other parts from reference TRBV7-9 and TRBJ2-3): DTGVSQNPRHKITKRGQNVTFRCDPISEHNRLYWYRQTLGQGPEFLTYFQNEAQLEKSRLLSDRFSAERPKGSFSTLEIQRTEQGDSAMYLCASSKGQGAKDTQYFGPGTRLTVL.